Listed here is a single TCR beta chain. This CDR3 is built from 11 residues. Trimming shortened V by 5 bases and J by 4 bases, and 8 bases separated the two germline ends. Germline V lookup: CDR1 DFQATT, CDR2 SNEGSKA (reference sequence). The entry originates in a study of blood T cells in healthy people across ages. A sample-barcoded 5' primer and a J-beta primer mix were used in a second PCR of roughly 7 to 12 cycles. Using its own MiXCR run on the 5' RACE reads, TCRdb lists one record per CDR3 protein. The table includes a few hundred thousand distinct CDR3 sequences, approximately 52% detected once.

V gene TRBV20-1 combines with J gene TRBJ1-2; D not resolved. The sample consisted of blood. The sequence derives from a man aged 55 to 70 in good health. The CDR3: CSAPGPYGYTF. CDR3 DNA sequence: TGCAGTGCTCCGGGCCCCTATGGCTACACCTTC.